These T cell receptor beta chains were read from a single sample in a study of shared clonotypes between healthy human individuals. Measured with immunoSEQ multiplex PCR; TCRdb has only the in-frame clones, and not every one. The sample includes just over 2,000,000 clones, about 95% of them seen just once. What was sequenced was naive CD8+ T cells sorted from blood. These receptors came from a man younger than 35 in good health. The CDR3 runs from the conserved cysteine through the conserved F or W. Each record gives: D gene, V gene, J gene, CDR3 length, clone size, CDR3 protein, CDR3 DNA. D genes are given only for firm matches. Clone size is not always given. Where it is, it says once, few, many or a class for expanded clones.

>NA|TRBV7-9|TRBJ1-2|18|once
CASSAETKHPYFVYGYTF
TGTGCCAGCAGCGCAGAAACCAAGCACCCGTATTTCGTCTATGGCTACACCTTC
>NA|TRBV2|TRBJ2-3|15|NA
CASKGVRSSTDTQYF
TGTGCCAGCAAAGGGGTACGGAGTAGCACAGATACGCAGTATTTT
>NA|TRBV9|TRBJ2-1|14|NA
CASSDADSYNEQFF
TGTGCCAGCAGCGACGCGGACTCCTACAATGAGCAGTTCTTC
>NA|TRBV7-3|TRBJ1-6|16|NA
CASSLLARSYNSPLHF
TGTGCCAGCAGCTTATTAGCGCGGAGCTATAATTCACCCCTCCACTTT
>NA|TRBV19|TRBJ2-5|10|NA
CASISETQYF
TGTGCCAGTATCTCGGAGACCCAGTACTTC
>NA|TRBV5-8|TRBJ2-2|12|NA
CASSRDTGELFF
TGTGCCAGCAGCCGGGACACCGGGGAGCTGTTTTTT
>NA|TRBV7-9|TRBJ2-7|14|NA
CASSPPGSSYEQYF
TGTGCCAGCAGCCCTCCGGGTAGCTCCTATGAGCAGTACTTC
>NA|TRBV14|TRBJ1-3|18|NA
CASSQVIFSGSSGNTIYF
TGTGCCAGCAGCCAAGTGATCTTTAGTGGGAGCTCTGGAAACACCATATATTTT
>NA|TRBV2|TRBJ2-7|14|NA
CASHAGGNSYEQYF
TGTGCCAGCCATGCGGGCGGAAACTCCTACGAGCAGTACTTC
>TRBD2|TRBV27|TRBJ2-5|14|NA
CASSSGGPEETQYF
TGTGCCAGCAGTAGCGGGGGGCCTGAGGAGACCCAGTACTTC
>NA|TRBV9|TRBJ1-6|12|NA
CASSLGGSPLHF
TGTGCCAGCAGCTTGGGGGGTTCACCCCTCCACTTT
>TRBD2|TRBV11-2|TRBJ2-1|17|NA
CASSPRLAGDMYNEQFF
TGTGCCAGCAGCCCCAGACTAGCGGGGGACATGTACAATGAGCAGTTCTTC
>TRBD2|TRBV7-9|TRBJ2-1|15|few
CASSLLAGGYNEQFF
TGTGCCAGCAGCCTACTAGCGGGAGGGTACAATGAGCAGTTCTTC
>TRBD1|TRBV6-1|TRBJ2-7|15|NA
CASSERGQVKTVQYF
TGTGCCAGCAGTGAACGGGGACAGGTGAAGACTGTGCAGTACTTC
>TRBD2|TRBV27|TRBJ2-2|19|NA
CASSLFLTSGRGDTGELFF
TGTGCCAGCAGTTTATTCCTGACTAGCGGGAGGGGAGACACCGGGGAGCTGTTTTTT
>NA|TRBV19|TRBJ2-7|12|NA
CASSPGPHEQYF
TGTGCCAGTAGCCCTGGACCCCACGAGCAGTACTTC
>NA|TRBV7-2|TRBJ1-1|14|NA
CASSFVGSNTEAFF
TGTGCCAGCAGCTTTGTTGGCAGTAACACTGAAGCTTTCTTT
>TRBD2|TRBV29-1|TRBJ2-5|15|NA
CSVEGLAGVGETQYF
TGCAGCGTTGAGGGACTAGCGGGAGTAGGGGAGACCCAGTACTTC
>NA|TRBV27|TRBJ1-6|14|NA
CASSLSGASSPLHF
TGTGCCAGCAGTTTGTCAGGGGCGAGTTCACCCCTCCACTTT
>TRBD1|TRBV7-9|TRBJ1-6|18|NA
CASSSSLGGTVNNSPLHF
TGTGCCAGCAGCTCATCATTAGGTGGGACAGTCAATAATTCACCCCTCCACTTT
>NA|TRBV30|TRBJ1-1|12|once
CAWGPSNTEAFF
TGTGCCTGGGGACCGTCGAACACTGAAGCTTTCTTT
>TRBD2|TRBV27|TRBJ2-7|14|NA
CASSILAGGNEQYF
TGTGCCAGCAGTATCCTAGCGGGAGGAAACGAGCAGTACTTC
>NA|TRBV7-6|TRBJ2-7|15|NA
CASSFRDGGSYEQYF
TGTGCCAGCAGTTTCCGGGACGGAGGGTCCTACGAGCAGTACTTC
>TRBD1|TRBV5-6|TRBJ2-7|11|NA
CASSGTGEQYF
TGTGCCAGCAGCGGGACAGGGGAGCAGTACTTC
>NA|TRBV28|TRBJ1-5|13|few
CASTLSPNQPQHF
TGTGCCAGCACCCTGAGTCCCAATCAGCCCCAGCATTTT
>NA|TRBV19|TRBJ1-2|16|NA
CASSIGSRPSTYGYTF
TGTGCCAGTAGTATTGGCTCGCGGCCCAGCACCTATGGCTACACCTTC
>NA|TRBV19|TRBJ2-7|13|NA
CASSTIPPAEQYF
TGTGCCAGTAGTACTATCCCCCCGGCGGAGCAGTACTTC
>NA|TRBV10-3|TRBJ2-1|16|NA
CAISDQSEGLLVQQFF
TGTGCCATCAGTGATCAATCGGAAGGCCTTCTGGTCCAGCAGTTCTTC
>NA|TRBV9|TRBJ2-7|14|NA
CASSVGGSSYEQYF
TGTGCCAGCAGCGTAGGTGGATCGTCCTACGAGCAGTACTTC
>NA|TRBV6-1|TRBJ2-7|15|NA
CASSEAGSSYYEQYF
TGTGCCAGCAGTGAAGCCGGAAGCTCGTACTACGAGCAGTACTTC
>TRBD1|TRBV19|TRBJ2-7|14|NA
CASSRRDSNYEQYF
TGTGCCAGTAGCCGACGGGACAGCAACTACGAGCAGTACTTC
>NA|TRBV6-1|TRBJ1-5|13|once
CASKLLSNQPQHF
TGTGCCAGCAAATTGCTCAGCAATCAGCCCCAGCATTTT
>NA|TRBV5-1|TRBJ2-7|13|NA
CASSLQGGYEQYF
TGCGCCAGCAGCTTGCAAGGGGGTTACGAGCAGTACTTC
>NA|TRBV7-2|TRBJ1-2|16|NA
CASSLSPGDGNYGYTF
TGTGCCAGCAGCTTATCCCCCGGGGACGGAAACTATGGCTACACCTTC
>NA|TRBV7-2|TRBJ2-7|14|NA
CASSLGLVPYEQYF
TGTGCCAGCAGCTTAGGGCTAGTCCCGTACGAGCAGTACTTC
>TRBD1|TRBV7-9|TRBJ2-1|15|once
CASSPEGASYNEQFF
TGTGCCAGCAGCCCAGAGGGGGCATCCTACAATGAGCAGTTCTTC
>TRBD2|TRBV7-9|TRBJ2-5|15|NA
CASSLKSGSQETQYF
TGTGCCAGCAGCTTAAAAAGCGGGAGTCAAGAGACCCAGTACTTC
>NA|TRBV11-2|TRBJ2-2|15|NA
CASSLETGYTGELFF
TGTGCCAGCAGCTTAGAGACAGGTTACACCGGGGAGCTGTTTTTT
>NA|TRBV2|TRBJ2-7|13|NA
CASSHPSDYEQYF
TGTGCCAGCAGTCACCCATCCGATTACGAGCAGTACTTC
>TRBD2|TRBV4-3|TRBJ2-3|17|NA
CASSQDPGTSGTDTQYF
TGCGCCAGCAGCCAAGACCCAGGGACTAGCGGCACAGATACGCAGTATTTT
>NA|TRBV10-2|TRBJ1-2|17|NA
CASSEFTEIQTAYGYTF
TGCGCCAGCAGTGAGTTCACGGAGATTCAGACAGCGTATGGCTACACCTTC
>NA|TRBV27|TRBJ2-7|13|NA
CASRSDRSYEQYF
TGTGCCAGCAGATCTGACAGGTCCTACGAGCAGTACTTC
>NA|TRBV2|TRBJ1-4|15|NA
CASSGGGATNEKLFF
TGTGCCAGCAGTGGGGGCGGGGCGACTAATGAAAAACTGTTTTTT
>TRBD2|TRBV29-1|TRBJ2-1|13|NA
CSQTSGKSNEQFF
TGCAGCCAAACTAGCGGGAAGTCCAATGAGCAGTTCTTC
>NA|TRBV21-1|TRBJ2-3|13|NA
CASWCNGADTQYF
TGTGCCAGCTGGTGTAACGGAGCAGATACGCAGTATTTT
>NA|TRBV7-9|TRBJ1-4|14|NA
CASSFGETYEKLFF
TGTGCCAGCAGCTTCGGGGAGACCTACGAAAAACTGTTTTTT
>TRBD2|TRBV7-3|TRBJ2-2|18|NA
CASSLEALSGEDTGELFF
TGTGCCAGCAGCTTAGAAGCCCTTAGCGGGGAGGATACCGGGGAGCTGTTTTTT
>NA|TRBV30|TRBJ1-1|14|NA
CAWIRINGPPEAFF
TGTGCCTGGATAAGAATAAATGGACCCCCTGAAGCTTTCTTT
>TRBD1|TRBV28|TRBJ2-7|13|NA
CATQQGVPYEQYF
TGTGCCACCCAACAGGGGGTTCCCTACGAGCAGTACTTC
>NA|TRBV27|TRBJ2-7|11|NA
CASSWRGSEYF
TGTGCCAGCAGTTGGAGGGGGTCGGAGTACTTC
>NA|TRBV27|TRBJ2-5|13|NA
CASRDPGGETQYF
TGTGCCAGCAGGGACCCCGGCGGAGAGACCCAGTACTTC
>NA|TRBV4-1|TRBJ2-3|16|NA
CASSQGVASESDTQYF
TGCGCCAGCAGCCAAGGAGTCGCGAGCGAATCGGATACGCAGTATTTT
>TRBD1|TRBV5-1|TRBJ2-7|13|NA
CASSFRTGLEQYF
TGCGCCAGCAGCTTCAGGACAGGGCTCGAGCAGTACTTC
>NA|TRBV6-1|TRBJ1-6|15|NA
CASSEWGGWASPLHF
TGTGCCAGCAGTGAATGGGGGGGGTGGGCTTCACCCCTCCACTTT
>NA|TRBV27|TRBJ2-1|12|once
CASSLDPNEQFF
TGTGCCAGCAGTTTGGACCCCAATGAGCAGTTCTTC